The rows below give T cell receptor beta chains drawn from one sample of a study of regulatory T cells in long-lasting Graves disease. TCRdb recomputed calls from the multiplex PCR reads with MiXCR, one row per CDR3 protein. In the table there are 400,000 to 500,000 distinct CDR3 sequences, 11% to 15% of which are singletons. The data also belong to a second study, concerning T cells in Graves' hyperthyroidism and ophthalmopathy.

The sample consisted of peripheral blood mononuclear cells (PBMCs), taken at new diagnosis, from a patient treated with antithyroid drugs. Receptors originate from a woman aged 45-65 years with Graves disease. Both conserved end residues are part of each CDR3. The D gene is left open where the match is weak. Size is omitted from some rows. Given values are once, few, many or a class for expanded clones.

CDR3aa: CASSYGPRGYTF; CDR3nt: TGTGCCAGCAGCTATGGGCCAAGAGGCTACACCTTC; abundance: NA; d_gene: NA; j_gene: TRBJ1-2; v_gene: TRBV7-9
CDR3aa: CSALDPPSGRAPSYEQYF; CDR3nt: TGCAGTGCATTAGATCCCCCTAGCGGGAGGGCCCCCTCCTACGAGCAGTACTTC; abundance: many; d_gene: TRBD2; j_gene: TRBJ2-7; v_gene: TRBV20-1
CDR3aa: CASSHWGPQETQYF; CDR3nt: TGTGCCAGCAGCCACTGGGGCCCCCAAGAGACCCAGTACTTC; abundance: many; d_gene: NA; j_gene: TRBJ2-5; v_gene: TRBV14
CDR3aa: CASSAYGRRSSYEQYF; CDR3nt: TGTGCCAGCAGCGCCTACGGACGCCGGAGCTCCTACGAGCAGTACTTC; abundance: NA; d_gene: NA; j_gene: TRBJ2-7; v_gene: TRBV3-1
CDR3aa: CASSFPFSGRGSYNEQFF; CDR3nt: TGTGCCAGCAGCTTCCCATTTAGCGGGAGAGGGTCCTACAATGAGCAGTTCTTC; abundance: many; d_gene: TRBD2; j_gene: TRBJ2-1; v_gene: TRBV7-8
CDR3aa: CASSLGLQARAKNIQYF; CDR3nt: TGCGCCAGCAGCTTAGGACTTCAGGCCCGAGCCAAAAACATTCAGTACTTC; abundance: NA; d_gene: NA; j_gene: TRBJ2-4; v_gene: TRBV5-1
CDR3aa: CASSLVGGEGFREQYF; CDR3nt: TGCGCCAGCAGCTTGGTAGGCGGAGAGGGGTTTCGTGAGCAGTACTTC; abundance: NA; d_gene: NA; j_gene: TRBJ2-7; v_gene: TRBV5-1
CDR3aa: CSARDRIWGSYEQYF; CDR3nt: TGCAGTGCTAGAGATCGAATTTGGGGCTCCTACGAGCAGTACTTC; abundance: few; d_gene: NA; j_gene: TRBJ2-7; v_gene: TRBV20-1
CDR3aa: CASEVRIEAFF; CDR3nt: TGTGCCAGCGAGGTGAGGATTGAAGCTTTCTTT; abundance: few; d_gene: NA; j_gene: TRBJ1-1; v_gene: TRBV2
CDR3aa: CSASGGDTQYF; CDR3nt: TGCAGTGCTAGCGGGGGAGATACGCAGTATTTT; abundance: many; d_gene: NA; j_gene: TRBJ2-3; v_gene: TRBV20-1
CDR3aa: CASSVDWNTEAFF; CDR3nt: TGTGCCAGCAGCGTCGACTGGAACACTGAAGCTTTCTTT; abundance: many; d_gene: NA; j_gene: TRBJ1-1; v_gene: TRBV7-3
CDR3aa: CASSLSATYYEQYF; CDR3nt: TGCGCCAGCAGCCTTAGCGCCACGTACTACGAGCAGTACTTC; abundance: NA; d_gene: NA; j_gene: TRBJ2-7; v_gene: TRBV4-1
CDR3aa: CASSMVGEAKNIQYF; CDR3nt: TGTGCCAGTAGTATGGTCGGGGAAGCCAAAAACATTCAGTACTTC; abundance: few; d_gene: NA; j_gene: TRBJ2-4; v_gene: TRBV19
CDR3aa: CASKPGLEPAGELFF; CDR3nt: TGTGCCAGCAAACCGGGACTAGAGCCCGCCGGGGAGCTGTTTTTT; abundance: NA; d_gene: TRBD2; j_gene: TRBJ2-2; v_gene: TRBV12-3/TRBV12-4
CDR3aa: CASSRGAPLAKNIQYF; CDR3nt: TGCGCCAGCAGCCGCGGAGCCCCTCTAGCCAAAAACATTCAGTACTTC; abundance: few; d_gene: NA; j_gene: TRBJ2-4; v_gene: TRBV4-1
CDR3aa: CASSYTKGRREVYGYTF; CDR3nt: TGTGCCAGCAGTTACACCAAGGGTCGCCGGGAGGTCTATGGCTACACCTTC; abundance: NA; d_gene: NA; j_gene: TRBJ1-2; v_gene: TRBV6-2/TRBV6-3
CDR3aa: CASSQDSGIYQETQYF; CDR3nt: TGTGCCAGCAGCCAAGATAGCGGGATTTACCAAGAGACCCAGTACTTC; abundance: few; d_gene: TRBD2; j_gene: TRBJ2-5; v_gene: TRBV3-1
CDR3aa: CASSPLGEFSEQYF; CDR3nt: TGTGCCAGCAGTCCCTTGGGGGAGTTTTCCGAGCAGTACTTC; abundance: many; d_gene: NA; j_gene: TRBJ2-7; v_gene: TRBV28
CDR3aa: CASSELGLGNTDTQYF; CDR3nt: TGTGCCAGCAGTGAACTGGGACTAGGTAATACAGATACGCAGTATTTT; abundance: many; d_gene: TRBD2; j_gene: TRBJ2-3; v_gene: TRBV2
CDR3aa: CASSYYGGTANEQFF; CDR3nt: TGTGCCAGCAGTTACTACGGCGGGACTGCAAATGAGCAGTTCTTC; abundance: many; d_gene: NA; j_gene: TRBJ2-1; v_gene: TRBV6-2/TRBV6-3
CDR3aa: CASSEAGVGGEKLFF; CDR3nt: TGTGCCAGCAGTGAAGCTGGGGTAGGGGGTGAAAAACTGTTTTTT; abundance: many; d_gene: NA; j_gene: TRBJ1-4; v_gene: TRBV6-1
CDR3aa: CASSYDGQGWNEQFF; CDR3nt: TGTGCCAGCAGTTACGACGGACAGGGTTGGAATGAGCAGTTCTTC; abundance: many; d_gene: TRBD1; j_gene: TRBJ2-1; v_gene: TRBV6-2/TRBV6-3
CDR3aa: CASGDSGRANGELFF; CDR3nt: TGTGCCAGCGGGGATAGCGGGAGGGCCAACGGGGAGCTGTTTTTT; abundance: many; d_gene: TRBD2; j_gene: TRBJ2-2; v_gene: TRBV2
CDR3aa: CAISESGGMSNQPQHF; CDR3nt: TGTGCCATCAGTGAGTCTGGAGGAATGAGCAATCAGCCCCAGCATTTT; abundance: NA; d_gene: NA; j_gene: TRBJ1-5; v_gene: TRBV10-3
CDR3aa: CASRTPAGENTGELFF; CDR3nt: TGCGCCAGCAGGACCCCAGCGGGGGAGAACACCGGGGAGCTGTTTTTT; abundance: many; d_gene: TRBD2; j_gene: TRBJ2-2; v_gene: TRBV5-1
CDR3aa: CASRDHSGHEQYF; CDR3nt: TGTGCCAGCAGGGATCATAGCGGCCACGAGCAGTACTTC; abundance: many; d_gene: NA; j_gene: TRBJ2-7; v_gene: TRBV2
CDR3aa: CASSPSPLGSLAKNIQYF; CDR3nt: TGTGCCAGCAGCCCCAGCCCGCTGGGAAGCTTAGCCAAAAACATTCAGTACTTC; abundance: few; d_gene: NA; j_gene: TRBJ2-4; v_gene: TRBV7-9
CDR3aa: CASSVGGSGRFDEQFF; CDR3nt: TGTGCCAGCAGCGTAGGAGGTAGCGGGAGGTTCGATGAGCAGTTCTTC; abundance: few; d_gene: TRBD2; j_gene: TRBJ2-1; v_gene: TRBV9
CDR3aa: CASSYSQGAQTTEAFF; CDR3nt: TGTGCCAGCAGTTACTCGCAAGGGGCACAAACCACTGAAGCTTTCTTT; abundance: many; d_gene: NA; j_gene: TRBJ1-1; v_gene: TRBV6-5
CDR3aa: CASSLRDLDPKLFF; CDR3nt: TGTGCCAGCAGTCTCCGGGACCTTGACCCAAAACTGTTTTTT; abundance: many; d_gene: NA; j_gene: TRBJ1-4; v_gene: TRBV2
CDR3aa: CASSPGTGGLYNEQFF; CDR3nt: TGTGCCAGCTCACCTGGGACAGGCGGACTCTACAATGAGCAGTTCTTC; abundance: many; d_gene: TRBD1; j_gene: TRBJ2-1; v_gene: TRBV18
CDR3aa: CSSRDDSYEQYF; CDR3nt: TGCAGCTCCCGGGACGACTCCTACGAGCAGTACTTC; abundance: few; d_gene: NA; j_gene: TRBJ2-7; v_gene: TRBV20-1
CDR3aa: CASSLWPGTNRNNEQFF; CDR3nt: TGTGCCAGCAGTTTATGGCCCGGGACTAACAGAAACAATGAGCAGTTCTTC; abundance: many; d_gene: TRBD2; j_gene: TRBJ2-1; v_gene: TRBV28
CDR3aa: CASSQEMNWEQFF; CDR3nt: TGCGCCAGCAGCCAAGAAATGAACTGGGAGCAGTTCTTC; abundance: NA; d_gene: NA; j_gene: TRBJ2-1; v_gene: TRBV4-1
CDR3aa: CASSELLAGGPGTQYF; CDR3nt: TGTGCCAGCAGTGAACTACTAGCGGGAGGGCCGGGTACGCAGTATTTT; abundance: many; d_gene: TRBD2; j_gene: TRBJ2-3; v_gene: TRBV7-9
CDR3aa: CASSSSSGTDSYNEQFF; CDR3nt: TGTGCCAGCAGCTCCTCATCGGGGACAGACTCCTACAATGAGCAGTTCTTC; abundance: NA; d_gene: TRBD1; j_gene: TRBJ2-1; v_gene: TRBV11-3
CDR3aa: CASSSGILDYNEQFF; CDR3nt: TGTGCCAGCAGTTCAGGGATTCTTGACTACAATGAGCAGTTCTTC; abundance: many; d_gene: NA; j_gene: TRBJ2-1; v_gene: TRBV28
CDR3aa: CASSLRVNRDRERYEQYF; CDR3nt: TGTGCCAGCAGCTTACGGGTAAACCGGGACAGGGAACGGTACGAGCAGTACTTC; abundance: many; d_gene: TRBD1; j_gene: TRBJ2-7; v_gene: TRBV7-8
CDR3aa: CSRSRGGSNEQFF; CDR3nt: TGCAGTCGTTCGAGGGGGGGGAGTAATGAGCAGTTCTTC; abundance: many; d_gene: NA; j_gene: TRBJ2-1; v_gene: TRBV20-1
CDR3aa: CASHRGVDSPLHF; CDR3nt: TGTGCCAGCCACAGGGGCGTTGATTCACCCCTCCACTTT; abundance: few; d_gene: TRBD1; j_gene: TRBJ1-6; v_gene: TRBV28